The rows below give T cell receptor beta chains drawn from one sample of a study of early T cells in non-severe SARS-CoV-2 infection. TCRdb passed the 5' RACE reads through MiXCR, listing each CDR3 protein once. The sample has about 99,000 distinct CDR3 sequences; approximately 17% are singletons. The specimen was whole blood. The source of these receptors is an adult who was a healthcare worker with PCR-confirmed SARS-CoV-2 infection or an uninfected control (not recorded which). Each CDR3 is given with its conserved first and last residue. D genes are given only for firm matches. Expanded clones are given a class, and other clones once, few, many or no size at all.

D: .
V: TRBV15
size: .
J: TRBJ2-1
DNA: TGTGCCACCAGCAGAGTCTACAATGAGCAGTTCTTC
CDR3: CATSRVYNEQFF

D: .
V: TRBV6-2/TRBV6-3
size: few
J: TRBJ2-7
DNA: TGTGCCAGCAGTTCCGCAGCCCTTGCGTACGAGCAGTACTTC
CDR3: CASSSAALAYEQYF

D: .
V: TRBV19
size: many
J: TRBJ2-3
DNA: TGTGCCAGTAGTCTCGGTCCGCTCACAGATACGCAGTATTTT
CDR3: CASSLGPLTDTQYF

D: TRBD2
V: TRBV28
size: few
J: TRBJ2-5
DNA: TGTGCCAGCAGCCCCCCCTGGGCGGGGGAGGAGACCCAGTACTTC
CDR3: CASSPPWAGEETQYF

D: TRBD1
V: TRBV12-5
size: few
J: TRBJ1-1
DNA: TGTGCTAGTGGTTTGTCTGGGGACAGCCCGAACACTGAAGCTTTCTTT
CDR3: CASGLSGDSPNTEAFF

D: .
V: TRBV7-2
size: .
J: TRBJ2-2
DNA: TGTGCCAGCAGCTTAGTTTATTCGGGGACCGGGGAGCTGTTTTTT
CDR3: CASSLVYSGTGELFF

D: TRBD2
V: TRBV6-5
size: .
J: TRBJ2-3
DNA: TGTGCCACCGCCCAACTAGCGGGAGGGCAAGATACGCAGTATTTT
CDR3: CATAQLAGGQDTQYF

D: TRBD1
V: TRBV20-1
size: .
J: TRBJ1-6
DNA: TGCAGTACCCCCGCGGCAGGGGGCATTAGTAATTCACCCCTCCACTTT
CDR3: CSTPAAGGISNSPLHF

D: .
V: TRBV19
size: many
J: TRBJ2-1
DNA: TGTGCCAGTAGTACGCGGGGCTCCTACAATGAGCAGTTCTTC
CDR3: CASSTRGSYNEQFF

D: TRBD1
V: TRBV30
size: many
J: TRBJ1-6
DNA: TGTGCCTGGAGTTTGACAGGGATGGATTCACCCCTCCACTTT
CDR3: CAWSLTGMDSPLHF

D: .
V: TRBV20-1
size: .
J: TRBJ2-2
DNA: TGCAGTGCTAGAGATCGGGGCGGGGAGCTGTTTTTT
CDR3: CSARDRGGELFF

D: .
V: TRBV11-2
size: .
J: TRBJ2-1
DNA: TGTGCCAGCAGCTTTCCTAAATCGGGGTACAATGAGCAGTTCTTC
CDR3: CASSFPKSGYNEQFF

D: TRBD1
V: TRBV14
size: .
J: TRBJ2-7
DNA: TGTGCCAGCAGCCAGCTGGGACAGGGGGCTTACGAGCAGTACTTC
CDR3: CASSQLGQGAYEQYF

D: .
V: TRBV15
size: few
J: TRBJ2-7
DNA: TGTGCCACCAGCAGAGCCCCGAGGCAGGGTGACGAGCAGTACTTC
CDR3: CATSRAPRQGDEQYF

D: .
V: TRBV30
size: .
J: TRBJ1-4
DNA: TGTGCCTGGAGTGGGGGGTGGGGTGAAAAACCGTTTTTT
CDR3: CAWSGGWGEKPFF

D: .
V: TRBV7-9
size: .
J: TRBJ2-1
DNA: TGTGCCAGCTCCTCTCAGGACGGGGGCCCCTACAATGAGCAGTTCTTC
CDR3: CASSSQDGGPYNEQFF

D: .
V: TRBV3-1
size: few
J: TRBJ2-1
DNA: TGTGCCAGCAGGAACCGGGGATACAATGAGCAGTTCTTC
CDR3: CASRNRGYNEQFF

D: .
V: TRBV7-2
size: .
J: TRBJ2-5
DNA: TGTGCCAGCAGCTTGGCCGGAAGGGGCGGGACCCAGTACTTC
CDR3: CASSLAGRGGTQYF

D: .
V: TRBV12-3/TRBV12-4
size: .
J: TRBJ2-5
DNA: TGTGCCAGCAGTTTAGCGCGTGGACTTCGTCAAGAGACCCAGTACTTC
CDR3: CASSLARGLRQETQYF

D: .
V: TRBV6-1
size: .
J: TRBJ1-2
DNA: TGTGCCAGCACTGAGGGGGCTAACTATGGCTACACCTTC
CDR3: CASTEGANYGYTF

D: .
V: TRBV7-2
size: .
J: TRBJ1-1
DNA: TGTGCCAGCAGCTTAGCGGGGCTGAACACTGAAGCTTTCTTT
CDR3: CASSLAGLNTEAFF

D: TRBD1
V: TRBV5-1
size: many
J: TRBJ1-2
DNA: TGCGCCAGCAGGACAGGGAGTCCCTCAGTTAACTATGGCTACACCTTC
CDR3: CASRTGSPSVNYGYTF

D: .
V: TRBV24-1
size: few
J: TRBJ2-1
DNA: TGTGCCACCAGTGATTTCCAAAGGGCCCCTCTGAATGAGCAGTTCTTC
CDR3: CATSDFQRAPLNEQFF

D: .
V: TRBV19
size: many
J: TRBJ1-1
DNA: TGTGCCAGTGGACAGAACACTGAAGCTTTCTTT
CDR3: CASGQNTEAFF

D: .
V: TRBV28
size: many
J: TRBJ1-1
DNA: TGTGCCAGCAGTGAGAGATGGGGGAACACTGAAGCTTTCTTT
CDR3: CASSERWGNTEAFF

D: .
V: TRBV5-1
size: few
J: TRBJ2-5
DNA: TGCGCCAGCAGCCCGGGGACGGAAGAGACCCAGTACTTC
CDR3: CASSPGTEETQYF

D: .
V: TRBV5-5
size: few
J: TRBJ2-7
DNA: TGTGCCAGCAGACCAACTAGTGAGACCTACGAGCAGTACTTC
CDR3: CASRPTSETYEQYF

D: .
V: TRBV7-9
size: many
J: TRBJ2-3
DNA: TGTGCCAGCAGCTACAAAAGGATGGGCACAGATACGCAGTATTTT
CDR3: CASSYKRMGTDTQYF

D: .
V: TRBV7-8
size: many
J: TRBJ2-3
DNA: TGTGCCAGCAGCCCCCCCACGGCAAGCACAGATACGCAGTATTTT
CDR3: CASSPPTASTDTQYF

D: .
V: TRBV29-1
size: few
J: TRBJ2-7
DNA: TGCAGCGTGAACGAGCAAAACTCCTACGAGCAGTACTTC
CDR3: CSVNEQNSYEQYF

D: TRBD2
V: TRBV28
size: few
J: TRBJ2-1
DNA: TGTGCCAGCAGTTCTGTAGCGGGACTTAACAATGAGCAGTTCTTC
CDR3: CASSSVAGLNNEQFF

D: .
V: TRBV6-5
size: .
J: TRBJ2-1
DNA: TGTGCCAGCAGTTGGGGGGCCACAATTAATGAGCAGTTCTTC
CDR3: CASSWGATINEQFF

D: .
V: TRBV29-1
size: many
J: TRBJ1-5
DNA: TGCAGCGTGGCTGTAGGGGATAGCAATCAGCCCCAGCATTTT
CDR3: CSVAVGDSNQPQHF

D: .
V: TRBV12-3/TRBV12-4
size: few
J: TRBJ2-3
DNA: TGTGCCAGCAGTTTAGCGTCAGATACGCAGTATTTT
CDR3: CASSLASDTQYF

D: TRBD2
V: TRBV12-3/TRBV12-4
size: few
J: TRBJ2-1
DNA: TGTGCCAGCAGTCCCATTGGCGGGAGGGCATTGAATGAGCAGTTCTTC
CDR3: CASSPIGGRALNEQFF

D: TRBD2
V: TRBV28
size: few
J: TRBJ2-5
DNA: TGTGCCAGCAGTTCCCGGACTAGCGGAGCCCAAGAGACCCAGTACTTC
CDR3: CASSSRTSGAQETQYF

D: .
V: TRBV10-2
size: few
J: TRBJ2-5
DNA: TGCGCCAGCAGTGAGGCCTGGGCCCCCGGGGGAGAGACCCAGTACTTC
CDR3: CASSEAWAPGGETQYF

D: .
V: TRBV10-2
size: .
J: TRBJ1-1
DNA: TGCGCCAGCAGTGAGCCGGGTATGAACACTGAAGCTTTCTTT
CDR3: CASSEPGMNTEAFF